The clone carrying this T cell receptor (beta chain) was observed once. Its antigen remains unknown. The sample belongs to a study of shared clonotypes between healthy human individuals. Study conclusions and caveats: Naive subsets tended to show greater estimated richness than memory subsets. Clonotypes which were not shared had lower generation probabilities than clonotypes that all four donors shared.

Using about 190 ng DNA, 30,000 to 35,000 T cell genomes, the sorted-subset replicate PCRs were run. In the original workflow: Owing to the provision of junction-only sequences devoid of quality scores by immunoSEQ, filtering differed. TCRdb's copy holds only in-frame clones and misses some; the assay was immunoSEQ multiplex PCR. The V and J calls and clone size come from that table; D and trimming were worked out from the DNA. The sample has 2,500,000 or so clones; 93% are singletons. The CDR3 loop spans 19 amino acids. CDR1 and CDR2 from the germline V gene are SEHNR and FQNEAQ (reference sequence). The ends lost 4 bases at V and 4 bases at J; junction bases unmatched: 17.

The chain combines TRBV7-9 with TRBJ2-1; TRBD2 aligns across 9 bases. Sequences were obtained from naive CD4+ T cells from PBMCs. Subset specified: CD45RA+ positively selected. The receptor's source is a man younger than 35 in good health. Some clones in this sample may be carry-over from other donors' samples. The CDR3 DNA follows: TGTGCCAGCAGCTCAGATCCTAGCGGGGATTATAGGTCGTACAATGAGCAGTTCTTC. It codes for CASSSDPSGDYRSYNEQFF.